These 32 T cell receptor beta chains originate from one sample sequenced in a study of identical twins. MiXCR, run by TCRdb on the 5' RACE reads, gives a single entry per CDR3 protein. The sample includes 550,000 to 800,000 distinct CDR3 sequences, just over 7% seen only once; the top ten take roughly 1.6%. This sample was also put to use in a study of yellow fever vaccine responses in identical twins.

The sample comprised PBMCs. These receptors were taken from a young woman in good health.

The chain joins TRBV4-1 to TRBJ2-4; D is possibly TRBD1 (5 bases). CDR1 MGHRA and CDR2 YSYEKL come from the germline V gene. CDR3 size: 16 residues. V was cut by 0 bases and J by 4 bases, with 13 bases left in between. CDR3 amino acids: CASSQDPTAAKNIQYF. The CDR3 DNA reads TGCGCCAGCAGCCAAGATCCGACAGCAGCAAAAAACATTCAGTACTTC.

This clonotype was observed at least ten times. The V gene is TRBV5-1, the J gene TRBJ1-1; no firm D call. Looked up from germline, CDR1 is SGHRS and CDR2 is YFSETQ. Between the trimmed V and J ends, which lost 0 bases and 5 bases, there was a span of 23 bases. This CDR3 is built from 18 residues. The CDR3 coding sequence is TGCGCCAGCAGCTTGGTAGGGCGTGACACCCGATATGGGACTGAAGCTTTCTTT. This translates into CASSLVGRDTRYGTEAFF.

This clonotype was seen ten or more times. The gene calls are TRBV6-1 and TRBJ2-4; a possible D gene is TRBD1 (6 bases). V lost 4 bases and J lost 3, with 10 bases in between. Germline V CDR1 and CDR2: MNHNS, SASEGT. The CDR3 totals 14 residues. The CDR3 nucleotides read TGTGCCAGCAGTGCCGACAGGCTCAAAAACATTCAGTACTTC. Its translation is CASSADRLKNIQYF.

A few counts support this clonotype. The gene calls are TRBV27 and TRBJ1-5; TRBD1 agrees at 7 bases. After removal of 4 bases from V and 7 bases from J, the junction contained 7 bases not matched to a gene. Germline CDR1 and CDR2: MNHEY and SMNVEV (reference sequence). This CDR3 is 14 amino acids long. DNA for the CDR3: TGTGCCAGCAGTTCGACAGGGCCCCGGCAGCCCCAGCATTTT. Its translation is CASSSTGPRQPQHF.

This chain uses TRBV7-2 with TRBJ2-1; 11 nucleotides match TRBD1. The length of the CDR3 is 17 residues. Trimming removed 5 bases from V and 4 bases from J; junction bases left unmatched: 10. Per the germline V gene, CDR1 is SGHTA and CDR2 is FQGNSA. The CDR3 sequence is CASSPRRTGGLYNEQFF. The CDR3 DNA is TGTGCCAGCAGCCCAAGACGGACAGGGGGCCTGTACAATGAGCAGTTCTTC.

This chain links TRBV15 with TRBJ2-7, with D perhaps matching TRBD1 (5 bases). Deletions cut 6 bases from V and 8 bases from J, with 17 bases between. This CDR3 comprises 13 residues. CDR1 and CDR2 (germline): LNHNV, YYDKDF (reference sequence). Here the CDR3 reads CATSPPDSNKQYF. CDR3 sequence (DNA): TGTGCCACCAGTCCACCTGACAGCAACAAGCAGTACTTC.

The chain employs TRBV20-1 and TRBJ2-3; 8 bases are a match to TRBD2. Germline CDR1 DFQATT, CDR2 SNEGSKA (reference sequence). The trim removed 1 base at V and 0 bases at J, leaving 18 bases unmatched. The CDR3 length is 20 residues. CDR3 sequence (DNA): TGCAGTGCTAGAGCCAAGCGGGGGTCACCTTTGGATCGGAGCACAGATACGCAGTATTTT. Encoded protein: CSARAKRGSPLDRSTDTQYF.

This clonotype was seen a handful of times. The chain has TRBV7-6 and TRBJ2-3, with D perhaps TRBD2 (5 bases). Germline CDR1 is SGHVS and CDR2 is FNYEAQ. V lost 3 bases and J lost 6, with 13 bases in between. The CDR3 is 14 amino acids. The CDR3 bases are TGTGCCAGCAGCTTTTCTAGCATGCCGGATACGCAGTATTTT. Protein sequence: CASSFSSMPDTQYF.

This rearrangement joins TRBV7-9 to TRBJ2-7; no reliable D call. This CDR3 spans 13 amino acids. Deletions cut 5 bases from V and 2 bases from J, with 10 bases between. CDR1 and CDR2 (germline): SEHNR, FQNEAQ (reference sequence). Written as DNA, the CDR3 is TGTGCCAGCAGCGCGGCGGCGCCCTACGAGCAGTACTTC. This translates into CASSAAAPYEQYF.

This clonotype was seen ten or more times. The chain uses TRBV12-3 or TRBV12-4 and TRBJ2-1, with D perhaps matching TRBD1 (6 bases). CDR3 length: 15 residues. Trimming stripped 3 bases from V and 4 bases from J, with 13 bases between. DNA of the CDR3: TGTGCCAGCAGTTTTAGCAGGGGTCGATACAATGAGCAGTTCTTC. This codes for CASSFSRGRYNEQFF.

The chain combines TRBV24-1 with TRBJ2-1; 8 bases are shared with TRBD1. This CDR3 has 15 amino acids. The V gene end was trimmed by 5 bases and the J gene end by 3 bases; junction bases not matched to a gene: 5. The germline V gene has CDR1 KGHDR and CDR2 SFDVKD. The CDR3 is CATSGTGIYYNEQFF. The CDR3 nucleotides read TGTGCCACCAGTGGGACAGGGATTTACTACAATGAGCAGTTCTTC.

At least ten counts were recorded for this clonotype. The rearrangement joins TRBV3-1 to TRBJ2-1, with 8 bases aligning to TRBD1. Germline CDR1 and CDR2: LGHDT and YNNKEL (reference sequence). This CDR3 contains 16 residues. Trimming took 3 bases from V and 0 from J; bases not matched to a gene: 4. CDR3 sequence (DNA): TGTGCCAGCAGCCATGCGGACAGGGCCTCCTACAATGAGCAGTTCTTC. It encodes CASSHADRASYNEQFF.

This clonotype came up many times. The V gene is TRBV29-1, the J gene TRBJ2-5; D is perhaps TRBD2 (5 bases). The V and J ends lost 5 bases and 5 bases respectively, with 12 bases between them. The CDR3 length is 12 residues. Per germline, CDR1 SQVTM and CDR2 ANQGSEA. In DNA, the CDR3 is TGCAGCGTTCGTCCAGGCGGGGAGACCCAGTACTTC. Protein product: CSVRPGGETQYF. The entire variable domain, with the rest obtained from reference TRBV29-1 and TRBJ2-5, is as follows: SAVISQKPSRDICQRGTSLTIQCQVDSQVTMMFWYRQQPGQSLTLIATANQGSEATYESGFVIDKFPISRPNLTFSTLTVSNMSPEDSSIYLCSVRPGGETQYFGPGTRLLVL.

In this sample, this clonotype turned up many times. The chain combines TRBV12-3 or TRBV12-4 with TRBJ2-7; 8 nucleotides align to TRBD1. The junction had 9 bases not matched to a gene; V was cut back by 1 base and J by 7 bases. The CDR3 is 15 residues long. CDR3: CASSLGGTGKREQYF. The CDR3 coding sequence is TGTGCCAGCAGTTTAGGTGGGACAGGAAAAAGGGAGCAGTACTTC.

The V call is TRBV7-9, the J call TRBJ2-5; D is possibly TRBD2 (6 bases). V lost 1 base and J lost 1, with 10 bases in between. The CDR3 is made up of 15 amino acids. CDR1 SEHNR and CDR2 FQNEAQ come from the germline V gene (reference sequence). The CDR3 spells CASSLVAGFQETQYF. CDR3 in DNA: TGTGCCAGCAGCTTAGTGGCGGGGTTCCAAGAGACCCAGTACTTC.

The chain's CDR3 is CSARDSPASGRGFLTDTQYF. Written as DNA, the CDR3 is TGCAGTGCTAGAGATTCGCCGGCTAGCGGGAGGGGGTTCCTCACAGATACGCAGTATTTT. The chain couples TRBV20-1 to TRBJ2-3, with 12 bases lining up with TRBD2. Germline CDR1 reads DFQATT; CDR2 reads SNEGSKA (reference sequence). The trim removed 0 bases at V and 2 bases at J, leaving 15 bases unmatched. The CDR3 is 20 residues long.

J is TRBJ2-1 and V is TRBV11-2; possible D gene TRBD2, 7 bases. Trimming pared 3 bases from V and 8 bases from J, leaving 17 bases between. The CDR3 is made up of 15 amino acids. Germline-derived CDR1 and CDR2 are SGHAT and FQNNGV. Here the CDR3 reads CASSFAGAYDHEQFF. The CDR3 nucleotides read TGTGCCAGCAGCTTCGCGGGGGCTTATGACCATGAGCAGTTCTTC.

This chain connects TRBV5-1 to TRBJ1-2, with TRBD1 matching over 7 bases. The CDR3 has 16 amino acids. Germline CDR1 SGHRS, CDR2 YFSETQ. V shed 0 bases and J 2 bases; nucleotides not matched to a gene: 7. The CDR3 region is CASSLADRDRNYGYTF. The CDR3, as DNA: TGCGCCAGCAGCTTGGCCGACAGGGATAGAAACTATGGCTACACCTTC.

The gene calls are TRBV5-1 and TRBJ2-3; no firm D call. The CDR3 spans 14 residues. V gave up 2 bases and J gave up 2 bases, with 9 bases separating them. The germline CDR1 and CDR2 sequences are SGHRS and YFSETQ. As DNA, the CDR3 is TGCGCCAGCAGCTTCTACACATCCACAGATACGCAGTATTTT. Protein: CASSFYTSTDTQYF.

This clonotype was counted at least ten times. This sequence joins TRBV5-1 and TRBJ1-2; the D gene is possibly TRBD1 (5 bases). The CDR3 extends over 12 amino acids. Germline lookup yields CDR1 SGHRS and CDR2 YFSETQ. V was shortened by 4 bases and J by 9 bases, with 13 bases between the two germline ends. The CDR3: CASSTGTGSYTF. The CDR3 region has the DNA TGCGCCAGCAGCACCGGGACGGGGAGCTACACCTTC. Full variable domain (outside the CDR3, taken from reference TRBV5-1 and TRBJ1-2): KAGVTQTPRYLIKTRGQQVTLSCSPISGHRSVSWYQQTPGQGLQFLFEYFSETQRNKGNFPGRFSGRQFSNSRSEMNVSTLELGDSALYLCASSTGTGSYTFGSGTRLTVV.

This clonotype was seen a handful of times. The chain joins TRBV12-3 or TRBV12-4 to TRBJ1-5, with a possible D match to TRBD1 (5 bases). There are 13 residues in the CDR3. Trimming removed 7 bases from V and 6 bases from J, with 13 bases in between. CDR3 sequence: CASNPGTGQPQHF. CDR3 DNA: TGTGCCAGCAACCCCGGGACCGGTCAGCCCCAGCATTTT.

This clonotype was picked up many times. This rearrangement joins TRBV29-1 to TRBJ2-1; a weak D match, TRBD2 (5 bases). Trimming removed 6 bases from V and 4 bases from J, with 10 bases in between. The germline gives CDR1 SQVTM, CDR2 ANQGSEA. This CDR3 has 12 amino acids. The chain's CDR3 is CSVLARYNEQFF. The CDR3 nucleotides read TGCAGCGTCCTAGCACGGTACAATGAGCAGTTCTTC.

This clonotype has ten or more counts. This chain uses TRBV11-2 with TRBJ2-7, with D perhaps TRBD1 (5 bases). V was pared by 2 bases and J by 3 bases, with 11 bases between. The CDR3 sequence is 14 residues long. Per germline, CDR1 SGHAT and CDR2 FQNNGV. Here the CDR3 DNA reads TGTGCCAGCAGCTTAAGGGGTTCGGTCTACGAGCAGTACGTC. Amino acid sequence: CASSLRGSVYEQYV.

V gene TRBV10-3 combines with J gene TRBJ2-1; 7 nucleotides match TRBD2. V dropped 7 bases and J dropped 0; count of bases not matched to a gene: 12. The CDR3 totals 17 residues. The germline gives CDR1 ENHRY, CDR2 SYGVKD. The chain's CDR3 is CAITKAPGLSSYNEQFF. CDR3 DNA: TGTGCCATCACCAAGGCCCCGGGACTAAGCTCCTACAATGAGCAGTTCTTC.

This clonotype was seen at least ten times. The rearrangement joins TRBV15 to TRBJ2-5; tentatively, D is TRBD2 (5 bases). With 1 base removed from V and 2 bases from J, the gap between germline ends came to 11 bases. Per the germline V gene, CDR1 is LNHNV and CDR2 is YYDKDF (reference sequence). The CDR3 spans 15 residues. The CDR3 DNA reads TGTGCCACCAGCAGAGGAGGGATGACACAAGAGACCCAGTACTTC. Its protein is CATSRGGMTQETQYF.

The table lists this clonotype with a few counts. The rearrangement uses TRBV29-1 and TRBJ1-2; no clear D. The CDR3 consists of 17 residues. V dropped 4 bases and J dropped 4 bases, with 25 bases sitting between them. Looked up from germline, CDR1 is SQVTM and CDR2 is ANQGSEA. The CDR3 DNA sequence: TGCAGCGTTGGACCGCCGGTGGGAGGGTCACGCGTCTATGGCTACACCTTC. Protein product: CSVGPPVGGSRVYGYTF.

This clonotype was seen repeatedly, ten times or more. The chain recombines TRBV11-2 with TRBJ2-7; tentative D call: TRBD1 (6 bases). The CDR3 is 17 residues long. In germline, CDR1 is SGHAT, CDR2 FQNNGV. The ends were cut back, 4 bases at V and 0 bases at J, with 19 bases in the middle. The CDR3 sequence is CASSSQATGPLSYEQYV. As DNA, the CDR3 is TGTGCCAGCAGCTCCCAAGCGACAGGACCTCTCTCCTACGAGCAGTACGTC.

In its sample, this clonotype was seen a few times. This chain uses TRBV10-3 with TRBJ2-5; TRBD2 agrees at 11 bases. In germline, CDR1 is ENHRY, CDR2 SYGVKD. V lost 6 bases, J lost 1 base, and 7 bases stayed unmatched. CDR3 size: 16 residues. DNA for the CDR3: TGTGCCATCAGCACCATTAGCGGGAGGGCCCAAGAGACCCAGTACTTC. The encoded protein is CAISTISGRAQETQYF.

The rearrangement links TRBV27 to TRBJ2-1; possibly TRBD2 for D (5 bases). There are 15 residues in the CDR3. The V end was cut by 6 bases, the J end by 0 bases, with 12 bases between. Germline-derived CDR1 and CDR2 are MNHEY and SMNVEV (reference sequence). CDR3 residues: CASSMGVYSYNEQFF. DNA for the CDR3: TGTGCCAGCAGCATGGGAGTTTACTCCTACAATGAGCAGTTCTTC.

At least ten counts were recorded for this clonotype. In nucleotides, the CDR3 is TGCGCCAGCAGCGGGGAAAGGCGGACAGATACGCAGTATTTT. Its translation is CASSGERRTDTQYF. This chain connects TRBV5-1 to TRBJ2-3; D remains ambiguous. The CDR3 totals 14 residues. Germline V CDR1 and CDR2: SGHRS, YFSETQ. V was clipped by 4 bases and J by 3 bases, with 12 bases between them.

J is TRBJ2-1 and V is TRBV5-6, with D tentatively TRBD2 (6 bases). V was trimmed by 4 bases and J by 7 bases, leaving 9 bases between them. Per the germline V gene, CDR1 is SGHDT and CDR2 is YYEEEE. The CDR3 totals 12 residues. DNA of the CDR3: TGTGCCAGCAGCGCGGGAAGGAATGAGCAGTTCTTC. Its protein product is CASSAGRNEQFF.

This sequence joins TRBV2 and TRBJ2-1, with 7 bases lining up with TRBD2. This CDR3 is built from 15 residues. The V and J ends lost 3 bases and 4 bases, in that order; junction bases with no gene match: 6. Per germline, CDR1 SNHLY and CDR2 FYNNEI. In DNA form, the CDR3 reads TGTGCCAGCAGTGATGGGGACTACCTGTACAATGAGCAGTTCTTC. Its translation: CASSDGDYLYNEQFF.